The 4 T cell receptor beta chains listed next were all sequenced from one sample in a study of cytomegalovirus exposure and HLA in healthy donors. PCR amplification relied on 60 Vbeta primers (plus 13 Jbeta primers). The method was immunoSEQ multiplex PCR; TCRdb's version includes in-frame clones alone and lacks a portion of them. This table holds about 120,000 clones, approximately 80% found once. The specimen was PBMCs. The receptors shown here come from a woman aged 40-49 years in good health and CMV-seropositive.

V gene TRBV4-2 combines with J gene TRBJ2-1; D unclear. The germline V gene has CDR1 LGHNA and CDR2 YNFKEQ. The CDR3 is 14 amino acids. The V end was cut by 1 base, the J end by 5 bases, with 9 bases between. The CDR3 here is CASSQVRQDNEQFF. The CDR3 coding sequence is TGTGCCAGCAGCCAAGTTCGGCAGGACAATGAGCAGTTCTTC.

As DNA, the CDR3 is TGTGCCATCAGTAGTTCAACAGGTGGCTTGGAGACCCAGTACTTC. As protein: CAISSSTGGLETQYF. J is TRBJ2-5 and V is TRBV10-3; D might be TRBD1 (5 bases). The germline V gene has CDR1 ENHRY and CDR2 SYGVKD. CDR3 size: 15 residues. The V end lost 5 bases, the J end lost 5 bases, and 18 bases lay between the germline ends.

This rearrangement joins TRBV5-1 to TRBJ2-1, with 11 bases matching TRBD2. The CDR3 is 16 amino acids. Germline assignment: CDR1 SGHRS and CDR2 YFSETQ. V lost 4 bases, J lost 4 bases, and 7 bases stayed unmatched. CDR3 sequence: CASSISGGAVYNEQFF. The CDR3 nucleotides are TGCGCCAGCAGCATTAGCGGGGGGGCGGTGTACAATGAGCAGTTCTTC. Combining the CDR3 with reference TRBV5-1 and TRBJ2-1 gives the whole variable domain KAGVTQTPRYLIKTRGQQVTLSCSPISGHRSVSWYQQTPGQGLQFLFEYFSETQRNKGNFPGRFSGRQFSNSRSEMNVSTLELGDSALYLCASSISGGAVYNEQFFGPGTRLTVL.

The CDR3 coding sequence is TGTGCCAGCAGTGAGGGGACAGGGGTTCGCTATGGCTACACCTTC. Translated, it gives CASSEGTGVRYGYTF. This rearrangement joins TRBV2 to TRBJ1-2; 10 bases agree with TRBD1. Germline trimming cut 3 bases from V and 4 bases from J; bases unmatched to any gene: 5. The CDR3 runs to 15 residues. Germline V lookup: CDR1 SNHLY, CDR2 FYNNEI.